The entry below describes one T cell receptor beta chain. The entry originates in a study of monozygotic twins with inflammatory bowel disease. Reanalyzing the 5' RACE reads, TCRdb keeps one entry per CDR3 protein, without DNA. Its table records some 450,000 distinct CDR3 sequences. Source material: blood. This receptor was taken from a human donor with ulcerative colitis or Crohn's disease, or a healthy co-twin of an affected twin (not recorded which).

The CDR3 loop is CASSYLGGTYEQYF. The chain recombines TRBV7-9 with TRBJ2-7; TCRdb's D gene call, TRBD1, goes unchecked for lack of DNA. The germline V gene encodes CDR1 SEHNR and CDR2 FQNEAQ (reference sequence). CDR3 size: 14 residues.